The subject of this entry is one T cell receptor beta chain. Its cognate antigen is unknown. This record belongs to a study of cytomegalovirus exposure and HLA in healthy donors. Study-level points and caveats: CMV antigen specificity of a few CMV-associated chains was confirmed in vitro. No immune exposure information besides CMV serostatus was available. Being productive about 87% or about 30% of the time was typical of most TCR beta V segments in an earlier analysis. HLA restriction was apparent for most CMV-associated TCR beta chains in a later analysis.

Amplification used 60 Vbeta primers and 13 Jbeta primers. Assay: immunoSEQ multiplex PCR; the TCRdb copy retains only in-frame clones and omits some. This table has over 70,000 clones, approximately 65% appearing once. V trimming: 10 bases; J trimming: 7 bases; junction bases outside the gene matches: 8. This CDR3 contains 12 residues. CDR1 LNHDA and CDR2 SQIVND come from the germline V gene (reference sequence). What was sequenced was PBMCs. The rearrangement uses TRBV19 and TRBJ2-7; 9 nucleotides match TRBD1. The sequence was collected from a man aged 25-40 years in good health and CMV-seronegative. CDR3 sequence: CATRDRVGEQYF. The CDR3 nucleotides read TGTGCCACCCGGGACAGGGTGGGGGAGCAGTACTTC.